Sequencing of this T cell receptor (beta chain) was carried out in a study of cytomegalovirus exposure and HLA in healthy donors. With 60 Vbeta and 13 Jbeta primers, the PCR was carried out. Libraries were prepared by immunoSEQ multiplex PCR; TCRdb keeps only in-frame clonotypes and omits some of them. The sample has 150,000 to 200,000 clones, about 70% seen once. The CDR3 loop spans 15 amino acids. V lost 1 base, J lost 2 bases, and 6 bases lay in between. CDR1 and CDR2 from the germline V gene are MGHRA and YSYEKL. The chain joins TRBV4-1 to TRBJ1-6; D remains ambiguous. The receptor comes from a woman in her twenties or thirties in good health and CMV-seronegative. Sequenced material: PBMCs. CDR3 nucleotide sequence: TGCGCCAGCAGCCAAGGGCAGACCTATAATTCACCCCTCCACTTT. Its translation: CASSQGQTYNSPLHF.